Here is one T cell receptor (beta chain) with its context. The data are from a study of Ad26.COV2.S vaccination and SARS-CoV-2 variants. Treatment defined: about 20 received Ad26.COV2.S at low or high dose, single or two shots; about 5 received placebo; per-sample allocation not given. Day 63 after the first injection of vaccine or placebo was the sampling time. Wuhan-strain spike was delivered by a replication-incompetent Ad26 vector. Per germline, CDR1 SGHNT and CDR2 YENEEA. Trimming at V came to 3 bases and at J to 1 base, leaving 3 bases not matched to a gene. The CDR3 sequence is 15 residues long. Only in-frame clones appear in the TCRdb table, and some are missing; sequencing was by immunoSEQ multiplex PCR. Of approximately 480,000 clones in the sample, roughly nine tenths are singletons; the top ten hold 13%.

The specimen was peripheral blood, collected in a trial of Ad26.COV2.S vaccine versus placebo. The chain links TRBV11-3 to TRBJ2-1; 7 positions match TRBD1. This sequence originates from a person aged 18-60 years who received the Ad26.COV2.S COVID-19 vaccine or a placebo. The CDR3 is CASSFQGDSYNEQFF. CDR3 nucleotide sequence: TGTGCCAGCAGCTTTCAGGGGGATTCCTACAATGAGCAGTTCTTC.